This T cell receptor (beta chain) is from a study of blood T cells in healthy people across ages. The study, taken as a whole, reports: Researchers deemed the diversity estimates from one million T cells underestimates. Observed TCR beta diversity showed a strong correlation with the percentage of naive T cells as measured by flow cytometry.

PBMCs numbering at least 7 million were isolated per sample. Each sample yielded at least 5.5 micrograms of PBMC total RNA. Together with a sample-barcoded 5' primer, a J-beta primer mix was included in a second PCR lasting about 7 to 11 cycles. From the 5' RACE reads, TCRdb called clonotypes with MiXCR, one entry per CDR3 protein. Of about 1.8 million distinct CDR3 sequences listed, roughly 50% are singletons. Between the trimmed V and J ends, which lost 5 bases and 8 bases, there was a span of 19 bases. Looked up from germline, CDR1 is PRHDT and CDR2 is FYEKMQ (reference sequence). This CDR3 contains 14 residues. With respect to this clonotype: Antigen unknown.

This receptor was identified in a woman aged 40 to 55 in good health. The sample comprised blood. This sequence joins TRBV13 and TRBJ2-7, with D possibly being TRBD1 (5 bases). CDR3 sequence: CASSSGQIVYKQYF. The CDR3 DNA reads TGTGCCAGCAGCAGTGGACAAATTGTATACAAGCAGTACTTC.